This T cell receptor beta chain is from a study of OX40 agonist ivuxolimab in advanced cancers. The overall study: It was permissible to have had prior anti-PD-1, anti-PD-L1 or anti-CTLA-4 therapy, and approximately 41% had some. Study-wide results and caveats: Relative to CD4+, CD8+ T cells held more expanded clones on average. Both CD4+ and CD8+ T cell populations in blood had undergone clonal expansion by week 6 at 0.1 to 3.0 mg/kg.

Trimming took 5 bases from V and 6 from J; bases not matched to a gene: 6. The V gene's germline CDR1 is SGHTA and CDR2 FQGTGA. This CDR3 is built from 14 residues. Of note for this clone: The antigen is undetermined.

Method: immunoSEQ multiplex PCR; TCRdb's copy keeps in-frame clones and lacks some. The sample includes 100,000 to 150,000 clones, 85% to 95% seen only once; the top ten take approximately 0.81%. The origin of this receptor is an adult with an advanced solid tumor such as melanoma, head and neck, liver or kidney cancer. Sequencing used CD4+ or CD8+ T cells sorted from blood, obtained in a trial of the OX40 agonist ivuxolimab. The rearrangement joins TRBV7-3 to TRBJ2-3, with 9 nucleotides matching TRBD1. The CDR3 nucleotides are TGTGCCAGCAGCGAGGGACAGGGATTTGATACGCAGTATTTT. It translates to CASSEGQGFDTQYF.